This TCR beta chain is from a study of CD8+ T cells in alopecia areata. Extraction and reverse transcription of RNA yielded cDNA as the sequencing template. TCRdb keeps only in-frame clones here, not all; method: immunoSEQ multiplex PCR. Here the sample spans some 180,000 clones, roughly 63% being singletons. CDR3 size: 15 residues. Trimming at V came to 3 bases and at J to 11 bases, leaving 12 bases not matched to a gene. The germline gives CDR1 SGDLS, CDR2 YYNGEE. This clone was counted only a few times. Sequencing was performed on CD4+ T cells sorted from blood, taken at week 0. The chain is built from TRBV9 and TRBJ2-3, with 10 bases matching TRBD1. The clonotype originates from a human donor with alopecia areata. DNA of the CDR3: TGTGCCAGCAGCGCCCGGGACAGGGGCTCTGCTGAGCAGTATTTT. Translation gives CASSARDRGSAEQYF.